Presented here are 11 T cell receptor beta chains from one specimen sequenced in a study of blood T cells in healthy people across ages. Next came a second PCR, run for about 7 to 12 cycles, which used a sample-barcoded 5' primer along with a J-beta primer mix. TCRdb re-analysed the 5' RACE reads in MiXCR, keeping a single row per CDR3 protein. This table has roughly 1,500,000 distinct CDR3 sequences, approximately 38% appearing once. Specimen: blood. These receptors all stem from a woman aged 18-29 years in good health.

This clonotype was observed a few times. The CDR3 bases are TGTGCCAGCAGTTCCCCTACAGGGTTCTGCGAGCAGTACTTC. Translation gives CASSSPTGFCEQYF. The V gene is TRBV28, the J gene TRBJ2-7, with D possibly being TRBD1 (6 bases). The CDR3 is 14 residues long. Germline V gene data show CDR1 as MDHEN and CDR2 as SYDVKM. V lost 4 bases and J lost 6, with 16 bases in between.

This clonotype was seen more than once but under ten times. The chain recombines TRBV6-5 with TRBJ1-6; the D is unclear. The CDR3 is made up of 12 amino acids. Germline lookup yields CDR1 MNHEY and CDR2 SVGAGI. Trimming stripped 2 bases from V and 7 bases from J, with 3 bases between. The CDR3 DNA is TGTGCCAGCAGTTACAGCAATTCACCCCTCCACTTT. It specifies CASSYSNSPLHF.

This clonotype was seen a few times. The chain couples TRBV28 to TRBJ2-7; 13 nucleotides agree with TRBD2. CDR3 length equals 16 residues. The V gene's germline CDR1 is MDHEN and CDR2 SYDVKM. J was trimmed by 6 bases and V by 1 base; bases with no gene match: 6. CDR3 protein: CASSLLRTSGGGEQYF. CDR3 in DNA: TGTGCCAGCAGTTTATTACGGACTAGCGGGGGAGGCGAGCAGTACTTC.

The chain recombines TRBV28 with TRBJ2-5; D is ambiguous. The length of the CDR3 is 14 residues. Germline loops: CDR1 MDHEN, CDR2 SYDVKM. V was trimmed by 6 bases and J by 3 bases, leaving 14 bases between them. The CDR3 region has the DNA TGTGCCAGCAGCTCCCCCGGAACAGAAGAGACCCAGTACTTC. Translation gives CASSSPGTEETQYF.

This clonotype showed up just a few times. V is TRBV5-1 and J is TRBJ2-1; 7 bases match TRBD2. The V and J ends lost 0 bases and 0 bases, in that order; junction bases with no gene match: 9. The germline V gene has CDR1 SGHRS and CDR2 YFSETQ. This CDR3 is built from 18 residues. CDR3 nucleotides: TGCGCCAGCAGCTTGGAACGTATTAGCGGGCGCTCCTACAATGAGCAGTTCTTC. Translated: CASSLERISGRSYNEQFF. The whole variable domain, remainder taken from reference TRBV5-1 and TRBJ2-1, is KAGVTQTPRYLIKTRGQQVTLSCSPISGHRSVSWYQQTPGQGLQFLFEYFSETQRNKGNFPGRFSGRQFSNSRSEMNVSTLELGDSALYLCASSLERISGRSYNEQFFGPGTRLTVL.

The J gene is TRBJ2-3, the V gene TRBV20-1; TRBD1 matches at 9 bases. The CDR3 is made up of 14 amino acids. V lost 2 bases, J lost 4 bases, and 4 bases stayed unmatched. CDR1 is DFQATT, CDR2 SNEGSKA, per germline (reference sequence). As DNA, the CDR3 is TGCAGTGCTAGACCGGACAGGGGAGCAGATACGCAGTATTTT. Residues: CSARPDRGADTQYF.

CDR3 region: CATAGLGPDTQYF. The CDR3 region has the DNA TGTGCCACCGCGGGACTAGGACCAGATACGCAGTATTTT. This chain links TRBV6-2 or TRBV6-3 with TRBJ2-3; 8 nucleotides line up with TRBD2. The V and J ends lost 10 bases and 4 bases, in that order; junction bases with no gene match: 7. The CDR3 totals 13 residues. The V gene's germline CDR1 is MNHEY and CDR2 SVGEGT.

This clonotype was detected once. The rearrangement joins TRBV6-5 to TRBJ1-5; TRBD1 might be the D (5 bases). Trimming took off 0 bases at V and 4 bases at J, with 19 bases between the two ends. The V gene's germline CDR1 is MNHEY and CDR2 SVGAGI. The CDR3 extends over 18 amino acids. CDR3 residues: CASSYSKGSASGNQPQHF. The CDR3 nucleotides read TGTGCCAGCAGTTACTCGAAGGGGTCGGCTTCAGGGAATCAGCCCCAGCATTTT.

CDR3 residues: CASSSGRGGTEAFF. The CDR3 nucleotides are TGTGCCAGCAGCTCGGGCCGAGGTGGGACTGAAGCTTTCTTT. The chain links TRBV7-9 to TRBJ1-1; D is ambiguous. CDR1 is SEHNR, CDR2 FQNEAQ, per germline (reference sequence). This CDR3 is 14 amino acids long. V was shortened by 4 bases and J by 5 bases, with 14 bases between the two germline ends.

This sequence joins TRBV14 and TRBJ2-3, with D possibly matching TRBD1 (6 bases). The V end was cut by 3 bases, the J end by 1 base, with 8 bases between. Germline CDR1 SGHDN, CDR2 FVKESK. This CDR3 region has 14 residues. CDR3 loop: CASSHRTGTDTQYF. The CDR3 nucleotides read TGTGCCAGCAGCCATCGGACAGGCACAGATACGCAGTATTTT.

This clonotype has just one count. The V gene is TRBV10-3, the J gene TRBJ2-4; 9 positions match TRBD1. The closer fit of TRBJ2-7 to the DNA end suggests the J call may be wrong. CDR3 length: 12 residues. CDR1 ENHRY and CDR2 SYGVKD come from the germline V gene. The DNA for the CDR3 is TGTGCCATCCACAGGGGGCCTTGCGAGCAGTACTTC. Translated: CAIHRGPCEQYF.